This is a list of T cell receptor beta chains from one sample in a study of cytomegalovirus exposure and HLA in healthy donors. TCRdb keeps only in-frame clones here, not all; method: immunoSEQ multiplex PCR. Here the sample spans about 110,000 clones, about 70% being singletons. Sample: PBMCs. These receptors were obtained from a man aged 30-40 years in good health and CMV-seropositive. Each CDR3 is given with its conserved first and last residue. D genes are given only for firm matches. Clone size is not always given. Where it is, it says once, few, many or a class for expanded clones.

TRBV28	.	TRBD1	TRBJ1-2	CASRLNLQGMRGYTF	TGTGCCAGCAGGCTAAACCTACAGGGGATGAGGGGCTACACCTTC
TRBV16	.	.	TRBJ1-1	CASSQSVVANTEAFF	TGTGCCAGCAGCCAATCCGTGGTAGCAAACACTGAAGCTTTCTTT
TRBV30	.	TRBD1	TRBJ1-3	CAWDTGDGNTIYF	TGTGCCTGGGATACAGGGGACGGAAACACCATATATTTT
TRBV19	.	.	TRBJ1-5	CASSINQGWQPQHF	TGTGCCAGTAGTATAAATCAGGGATGGCAGCCCCAGCATTTT
TRBV6-4	.	TRBD2	TRBJ2-1	CASSDSSSGGYNEQFF	TGTGCCAGCAGTGACTCTTCTAGCGGGGGCTACAATGAGCAGTTCTTC
TRBV15	.	.	TRBJ1-5	CATSRDLQGFQPQHF	TGTGCCACCAGCAGAGATCTCCAGGGTTTCCAGCCCCAGCATTTT
TRBV18	.	.	TRBJ1-1	CASSPPSHHYGGMNTEAFF	TGTGCCAGCTCACCACCTTCCCATCACTATGGGGGGATGAACACTGAAGCTTTCTTT
TRBV7-2	.	TRBD2	TRBJ2-3	CASSLMVAGGGTDTQYF	TGTGCCAGCAGCTTAATGGTAGCGGGAGGGGGCACAGATACGCAGTATTTT
TRBV19	few	TRBD2	TRBJ2-5	CASSIDTSGSGETQYF	TGTGCCAGTAGTATAGATACTAGCGGGAGCGGAGAGACCCAGTACTTC
TRBV5-6	.	TRBD2	TRBJ2-1	CASGLSGLAGSYNEQFF	TGTGCCAGCGGCTTATCCGGACTAGCCGGTTCCTACAATGAGCAGTTCTTC
TRBV11-2	few	.	TRBJ2-5	CASSFSDTQETQYF	TGTGCCAGCAGCTTCTCGGACACCCAAGAGACCCAGTACTTC
TRBV27	.	.	TRBJ2-6	CASSQIQSGANVLTF	TGTGCCAGCAGTCAAATACAGTCTGGGGCCAACGTCCTGACTTTC
TRBV7-2	.	.	TRBJ2-5	CASSLGAGRETQYF	TGTGCCAGCAGCTTAGGGGCAGGGCGGGAGACCCAGTACTTC
TRBV9	.	TRBD1	TRBJ1-6	CASSVAWTGGAGSPLHF	TGTGCCAGCAGCGTAGCATGGACAGGGGGGGCGGGATCACCCCTCCACTTT
TRBV25-1	few	TRBD2	TRBJ2-4	CASSESSGRGAKNIQYF	TGTGCCAGCAGTGAAAGTAGCGGGAGAGGGGCCAAAAACATTCAGTACTTC
TRBV4-1	.	.	TRBJ1-1	CASSPNLYQGNTEAFF	TGCGCCAGCAGCCCCAACCTCTATCAGGGGAACACTGAAGCTTTCTTT
TRBV19	once	TRBD2	TRBJ2-1	CASSPRASGSVNEQFF	TGTGCCAGTAGTCCTCGGGCTAGCGGGTCGGTCAATGAGCAGTTCTTC
TRBV19	.	.	TRBJ2-7	CASSQDRSSYEQYF	TGTGCCAGTAGTCAGGACAGAAGCTCCTACGAGCAGTACTTC
TRBV7-8	.	TRBD2	TRBJ2-1	CASSFGTSYGNEQFF	TGTGCCAGCAGCTTTGGGACTAGCTACGGCAATGAGCAGTTCTTC
TRBV4-1	.	TRBD2	TRBJ2-3	CASSLTSGPFSSTDTQYF	TGCGCCAGCAGCCTTACTAGCGGACCTTTCTCGAGCACAGATACGCAGTATTTT
TRBV9	.	TRBD1	TRBJ2-3	CASSAQGQGGADTQYF	TGTGCCAGCAGCGCCCAAGGACAGGGTGGCGCAGATACGCAGTATTTT
TRBV5-4	.	TRBD1	TRBJ1-1	CASSLLPGQMNTEAFF	TGTGCCAGCAGCTTGCTCCCGGGACAGATGAACACTGAAGCTTTCTTT
TRBV5-1	.	TRBD1	TRBJ1-1	CASSLRQGGRNTEAFF	TGCGCCAGCAGCTTAAGACAGGGGGGTAGGAACACTGAAGCTTTCTTT
TRBV6-1	.	.	TRBJ1-2	CASSEEAGSNYGYTF	TGTGCCAGCAGTGAAGAAGCAGGTTCGAACTATGGCTACACCTTC
TRBV29-1	.	.	TRBJ2-1	CSVVPGASDNEQFF	TGCAGCGTTGTTCCCGGGGCTAGCGACAATGAGCAGTTCTTC
TRBV6-5	.	.	TRBJ1-1	CASSYGGGPNTEAFF	TGTGCCAGCAGTTACGGGGGGGGCCCGAACACTGAAGCTTTCTTT
TRBV18	.	.	TRBJ1-1	CASSPKSRGGTEAFF	TGTGCCAGCTCACCAAAAAGTAGGGGAGGGACTGAAGCTTTCTTT
TRBV11-3	.	TRBD2	TRBJ2-1	CASSLDAGLAGANEQFF	TGTGCCAGCAGCTTAGATGCCGGACTAGCGGGAGCAAATGAGCAGTTCTTC
TRBV7-2	.	TRBD1	TRBJ1-1	CASSLLLQGDTEAFF	TGTGCCAGCAGCTTACTCTTACAGGGGGACACTGAAGCTTTCTTT
TRBV9	.	.	TRBJ2-3	CASSPNTDTQYF	TGTGCCAGCAGCCCCAACACAGATACGCAGTATTTT
TRBV6-6	.	TRBD1	TRBJ2-2	CASTRTGGETGELFF	TGTGCCAGCACCCGGACAGGGGGCGAAACCGGGGAGCTGTTTTTT
TRBV9	few	.	TRBJ2-3	CASSAEGTSTDTQYF	TGTGCCAGCAGCGCGGAAGGGACTAGCACAGATACGCAGTATTTT
TRBV5-1	.	TRBD1	TRBJ1-4	CASSFWAGTGLTNEKLFF	TGCGCCAGCAGCTTCTGGGCTGGGACAGGACTAACTAATGAAAAACTGTTTTTT
TRBV2	few	TRBD2	TRBJ2-1	CAGQGTSGGPTNYNEQFF	TGTGCCGGCCAAGGGACTAGCGGGGGGCCAACCAACTACAATGAGCAGTTCTTC
TRBV5-1	few	TRBD1	TRBJ2-3	CASSRDRRTGTDTQYF	TGCGCCAGCAGCCGGGACAGACGCACTGGGACAGATACGCAGTATTTT
TRBV28	.	.	TRBJ2-4	CASSGAGEAKNIQYF	TGTGCCAGCAGTGGGGCAGGGGAGGCCAAAAACATTCAGTACTTC
TRBV5-4	.	TRBD1	TRBJ2-5	CASSLAGWGQGKTQYF	TGTGCCAGCAGCCTCGCTGGGTGGGGACAGGGAAAGACCCAGTACTTC
TRBV25-1	.	.	TRBJ1-2	CASSLPGQIYGYTF	TGTGCCAGCAGCTTACCGGGACAAATATATGGCTACACCTTC
TRBV7-9	.	TRBD1	TRBJ2-5	CASSFRTGDSGTQYF	TGTGCCAGCAGCTTTAGGACAGGGGACTCGGGGACCCAGTACTTC
TRBV30	.	.	TRBJ2-5	CAWSVPVGPETQYF	TGTGCCTGGAGTGTACCGGTGGGGCCGGAGACCCAGTACTTC
TRBV29-1	.	TRBD1	TRBJ1-1	CSVGPTGGGNTEAFF	TGCAGCGTTGGACCGACAGGGGGAGGGAACACTGAAGCTTTCTTT
TRBV6-1	.	TRBD1	TRBJ2-7	CASSGHRGSYEQYF	TGTGCCAGCAGTGGCCACAGGGGCAGCTACGAGCAGTACTTC
TRBV6-1	.	TRBD2	TRBJ2-5	CASSVLAGGEETQYF	TGTGCCAGCAGTGTCCTAGCGGGAGGGGAAGAGACCCAGTACTTC
TRBV5-4	.	.	TRBJ1-1	CASSSTETPYAFF	TGTGCCAGCAGCTCGACAGAAACCCCCTACGCTTTCTTT